The 18 T cell receptor beta chains reported below all come from one sample, sequenced in a study of blood T cell repertoires in COVID-19. Assay used: immunoSEQ multiplex PCR; TCRdb lists only in-frame clones, some missing. The table lists roughly 170,000 clones, 82% of them singletons. Sequencing used PBMCs or T cells enriched from blood (not recorded which). The receptors come from a man in his sixties who had recovered from COVID-19.

The chain combines TRBV3-1 (or the pseudogene TRBV3-2) with TRBJ1-4; the D gene is possibly TRBD1 (6 bases). V was trimmed by 0 bases and J by 4 bases, leaving 9 bases between them. The CDR3 is made up of 15 amino acids. Germline lookup yields CDR1 LGHDT and CDR2 YNNKEL (reference sequence). DNA of the CDR3: TGTGCCAGCAGCCAAGAACAGGGCTTTAATGAAAAACTGTTTTTT. Translated: CASSQEQGFNEKLFF.

The rearrangement links TRBV19 to TRBJ2-2, with 9 bases lining up with TRBD1. Looked up from germline, CDR1 is LNHDA and CDR2 is SQIVND (reference sequence). CDR3 length: 14 amino acids. The J segment lost 3 bases and the V segment lost 6 bases, leaving 2 bases of the junction unmatched. DNA of the CDR3: TGTGCCAGTAGCCGGACAGGGGACACCGGGGAGCTGTTTTTT. Its protein is CASSRTGDTGELFF. Looking up the rest from reference TRBV19 and TRBJ2-2 gives the full variable domain: DGGITQSPKYLFRKEGQNVTLSCEQNLNHDAMYWYRQDPGQGLRLIYYSQIVNDFQKGDIAEGYSVSREKKESFPLTVTSAQKNPTAFYLCASSRTGDTGELFFGEGSRLTVL.

This CDR3 reads CASSLDWRQVGEYEQYF. CDR3 in DNA: TGCGCCAGCAGCTTGGACTGGAGACAGGTTGGGGAGTACGAGCAGTACTTC. The J gene is TRBJ2-7, the V gene TRBV5-1, with D perhaps matching TRBD1 (6 bases). The CDR3 has 17 residues. Germline V lookup: CDR1 SGHRS, CDR2 YFSETQ. The V gene lost 0 bases and the J gene lost 4 bases, with 20 bases spanning the gap.

This chain links TRBV11-2 with TRBJ1-6, with 8 bases fitting TRBD1. Germline values: CDR1 SGHAT, CDR2 FQNNGV. The V and J ends lost 5 bases and 10 bases, in that order; junction bases with no gene match: 19. The CDR3 extends over 18 amino acids. CDR3 nucleotides: TGTGCCAGCAGCCTCGGACAGGGCACCTTGGGGACCGAATCACCCCTCCACTTT. Amino acids: CASSLGQGTLGTESPLHF.

V gene TRBV5-1 combines with J gene TRBJ1-2, with D perhaps matching TRBD1 (5 bases). The CDR3 runs to 15 residues. Germline CDR1 and CDR2: SGHRS and YFSETQ. Deletions cut 4 bases from V and 5 bases from J, with 18 bases between. CDR3 protein: CASSEAGLTPYGYTF. In nucleotides, the CDR3 is TGCGCCAGCAGCGAAGCGGGACTTACCCCTTATGGCTACACCTTC.

The V and J genes are TRBV19 and TRBJ1-3; D is undetermined. CDR1 is LNHDA and CDR2 is SQIVND in the germline V gene (reference sequence). V shed 7 bases and J shed 0 bases, with 16 bases lying between them. This CDR3 comprises 16 residues. The CDR3 nucleotides are TGTGCCAGTACCATGCGACAAGAGAGCTCTGGAAACACCATATATTTT. It yields the protein CASTMRQESSGNTIYF.

V and J are TRBV19 and TRBJ2-1, with TRBD2 matching over 14 bases. This CDR3 is built from 16 residues. Germline CDR1 LNHDA, CDR2 SQIVND (reference sequence). Losses at the gene ends were 6 bases for V and 8 bases for J; bases not matched to a gene: 9. The CDR3 DNA sequence: TGTGCCAGTAGAGGACTAGCGGGGGGTGGAATCTATGAGCAGTTCTTC. Encoded protein: CASRGLAGGGIYEQFF.

V gene TRBV5-1 combines with J gene TRBJ2-6; D call uncertain. V dropped 6 bases and J dropped 1 base, with 8 bases sitting between them. CDR3 length equals 14 residues. CDR1 is SGHRS, CDR2 YFSETQ, per germline. This chain's CDR3 is CASTGLSGANVLTF. CDR3 coding DNA: TGCGCCAGCACAGGATTATCTGGGGCCAACGTCCTGACTTTC.

V is TRBV30 and J is TRBJ2-5, with D perhaps matching TRBD1 (6 bases). Germline V CDR1 and CDR2: GTSNPN, SVGIG (reference sequence). Deletions cut 5 bases from V and 2 bases from J, with 9 bases between. The CDR3 loop spans 12 amino acids. The CDR3 coding sequence is TGTGCCTGGCAGGACAGACAAGAGACCCAGTACTTC. It encodes CAWQDRQETQYF.

The chain recombines TRBV5-6 with TRBJ2-7; 14 bases line up with TRBD2. The junction had 7 bases not matched to a gene; V was cut back by 2 bases and J by 6 bases. The CDR3 length is 16 residues. Looked up from germline, CDR1 is SGHDT and CDR2 is YYEEEE. CDR3 protein: CASSFVPGLAGAEQYF. The CDR3 bases are TGTGCCAGCAGCTTTGTTCCGGGACTAGCGGGGGCCGAGCAGTACTTC.

The rearrangement joins TRBV3-1 (or the pseudogene TRBV3-2) to TRBJ2-3; no firm D call. Looked up from germline, CDR1 is LGHDT and CDR2 is YNNKEL (reference sequence). The CDR3 is made up of 14 amino acids. The V gene lost 0 bases and the J gene lost 2 bases, with 6 bases spanning the gap. For the CDR3, the DNA is TGTGCCAGCAGCCAAGACCATTCCACAGATACGCAGTATTTT. Amino acid sequence: CASSQDHSTDTQYF.

The chain combines TRBV6-1 with TRBJ1-2; 7 bases align to TRBD1. Germline trimming cut 1 base from V and 3 bases from J; bases unmatched to any gene: 2. The CDR3 totals 14 residues. Germline V lookup: CDR1 MNHNS, CDR2 SASEGT. CDR3 residues: CASSEGDSYYGYTF. CDR3 nucleotides: TGTGCCAGCAGTGAAGGGGACAGCTACTATGGCTACACCTTC.

V gene TRBV19 combines with J gene TRBJ2-5; TRBD2 aligns across 8 bases. The CDR3 consists of 17 residues. Germline loops: CDR1 LNHDA, CDR2 SQIVND (reference sequence). Germline trimming cut 5 bases from V and 5 bases from J; bases unmatched to any gene: 16. The CDR3 protein is CASSSPGVAGFGETQYF. The CDR3 DNA sequence: TGTGCCAGTAGTTCTCCGGGAGTAGCGGGATTCGGTGAGACCCAGTACTTC.

The chain joins TRBV5-1 to TRBJ2-5; tentatively, D is TRBD1 (5 bases). The CDR3 is 14 amino acids. Trimming removed 0 bases at V and 5 bases at J, with 11 bases between. Germline V gene lookup returns CDR1 SGHRS and CDR2 YFSETQ. Here the CDR3 reads CASSLGGLGETQYF. The CDR3 DNA sequence: TGCGCCAGCAGCTTGGGGGGCCTCGGGGAGACCCAGTACTTC.

The chain combines TRBV12-3 or TRBV12-4 with TRBJ1-5; TRBD1 agrees at 8 bases. Losses at the gene ends were 8 bases for V and 6 bases for J; bases not matched to a gene: 3. This CDR3 spans 12 amino acids. In DNA, the CDR3 is TGTGCCAGCGGACAGGGAGCTCAGCCCCAGCATTTT. It specifies CASGQGAQPQHF.

V and J are TRBV9 and TRBJ1-2; 8 nucleotides match TRBD1. The CDR3 is 15 amino acids. V lost 0 bases and J lost 5; bases outside the gene matches: 6. Germline loops: CDR1 SGDLS, CDR2 YYNGEE. In DNA form, the CDR3 reads TGTGCCAGCAGCGTAGAGGCAGGGGGCTATTATGGCTACACCTTC. Its protein is CASSVEAGGYYGYTF.

V usage is TRBV27 and J usage is TRBJ2-2, with D maybe TRBD1 (5 bases). The CDR3 consists of 14 residues. V was trimmed by 7 bases and J by 6 bases, leaving 15 bases between them. Germline V gives CDR1 MNHEY, CDR2 SMNVEV (reference sequence). This CDR3 reads CASTLGASSGELFF. The CDR3 DNA follows: TGTGCCAGCACCTTAGGGGCGAGCTCCGGGGAGCTGTTTTTT.

Concerning this clone itself: One end of the junction does not line up with germline, which may come from a read error. The chain has TRBV19 and TRBJ1-3; D call uncertain. The CDR3 contains 14 residues. Germline V lookup: CDR1 LNHDA, CDR2 SQIVND (reference sequence). The CDR3 here is CASRIGGSGNTIYF. The CDR3 region has the DNA TGTGCCAGTAGGATAGGAGGCTCTGGAAACACCATATATTTT.